This record concerns one T cell receptor beta chain sequence. What it binds is not known. This entry is derived from a study of OX40 agonist ivuxolimab in advanced cancers. The overall study: Patients enrolled in dose escalation were diagnosed with hepatocellular carcinoma, melanoma, renal cell or head and neck cancer.

Overall study results and limits: In the 0.1-3.0 mg/kg groups, partial responders showed among the lowest expansion.

Blood draws occurred at baseline, cycle 4 day 1, and cycle 7 day 1. The protocol was immunoSEQ multiplex PCR, while the TCRdb copy is restricted to in-frame clones and leaves out a portion. Among 60,000 to 100,000 clones, 84% were seen once, and the ten largest hold around 0.51%. The sequence came from an adult with an advanced solid tumor such as melanoma, head and neck, liver or kidney cancer. The input for sequencing was CD4+ or CD8+ T cells sorted from blood, taken in a trial of the OX40 agonist ivuxolimab.

The CDR3 reads CACRLAGDLLAKNIQYF. CDR3 bases: TGTGCCTGCAGACTAGCGGGAGACCTACTAGCCAAAAACATTCAGTACTTC. The chain carries TRBV30 and TRBJ2-4, with 12 bases that match TRBD2. CDR3 length: 17 residues. Germline-derived CDR1 and CDR2 are GTSNPN and SVGIG (reference sequence). Trimming cost V 6 bases and J 0 bases; bases outside gene matches: 9.